A single sample is the source of the 9 T cell receptor beta chains below, sequenced in a study of shared clonotypes between healthy human individuals. Measured with immunoSEQ multiplex PCR; TCRdb has only the in-frame clones, and not every one. This sample has around 450,000 clones; 75% to 85% occur once, and the top ten carry about 12%. The sequenced sample was PBMCs. These receptors all stem from a woman aged 40 to 55 in good health. Some clones in this sample may be carry-over from other donors' samples.

This clone occurred a few times. The chain's CDR3 is CASSTGPYEQYF. CDR3 nucleotide sequence: TGTGCCAGCAGTACCGGGCCCTACGAGCAGTACTTC. The chain is built from TRBV7-9 and TRBJ2-7, with D hard to call. This CDR3 contains 12 residues. V dropped 6 bases and J dropped 2 bases, with 8 bases sitting between them. Germline lookup yields CDR1 SEHNR and CDR2 FQNEAQ (reference sequence). Full variable domain (remainder filled in from reference TRBV7-9 and TRBJ2-7): DTGVSQNPRHKITKRGQNVTFRCDPISEHNRLYWYRQTLGQGPEFLTYFQNEAQLEKSRLLSDRFSAERPKGSFSTLEIQRTEQGDSAMYLCASSTGPYEQYFGPGTRLTVT.

The CDR3 loop is CASSTLLNWNTEAFF. CDR3 sequence (DNA): TGTGCCAGTAGCACCCTTCTGAATTGGAACACTGAAGCTTTCTTT. J is TRBJ1-1 and V is TRBV19, with D unclear. Germline V gives CDR1 LNHDA, CDR2 SQIVND (reference sequence). V lost 6 bases and J 1 base, leaving 15 bases between the germline ends. The CDR3 is 15 residues long.

V usage is TRBV30 and J usage is TRBJ2-7; weak D call: TRBD2 (7 bases). V lost 3 bases and J 0 bases, leaving 15 bases between the germline ends. The germline V gene has CDR1 GTSNPN and CDR2 SVGIG (reference sequence). CDR3 length: 15 residues. The CDR3 nucleotides are TGTGCCTGGAGCCGGCGGGGGCGGTACTCCTACGAGCAGTACTTC. This sequence encodes CAWSRRGRYSYEQYF.

This sequence joins TRBV7-3 and TRBJ2-4; D possibly matches TRBD1 or TRBD2 (6 bases each). Germline CDR1 SGHTA, CDR2 FQGTGA. The CDR3 has 16 residues. V shed 1 base and J shed 0 bases, with 10 bases lying between them. CDR3 coding DNA: TGTGCCAGCAGCTTAAAGGGGGGCGCAGCCAAAAACATTCAGTACTTC. This translates into CASSLKGGAAKNIQYF.

The sample holds a few counts of this clone. This sequence joins TRBV9 and TRBJ2-3, with unresolved D. Germline-derived CDR1 and CDR2 are SGDLS and YYNGEE. V was clipped by 4 bases and J by 6 bases, with 6 bases between them. This CDR3 has 11 amino acids. The CDR3 region has the DNA TGTGCCAGCAGCCTAGAGGATACGCAGTATTTT. Amino acids: CASSLEDTQYF. The variable domain in full, completed from reference TRBV9 and TRBJ2-3, reads DSGVTQTPKHLITATGQRVTLRCSPRSGDLSVYWYQQSLDQGLQFLIQYYNGEERAKGNILERFSAQQFPDLHSELNLSSLELGDSALYFCASSLEDTQYFGPGTRLTVL.

CDR3 residues: CASSGGTVQETQYF. The DNA for the CDR3 is TGTGCCAGCAGCGGAGGGACAGTACAAGAGACCCAGTACTTC. The rearrangement joins TRBV7-2 to TRBJ2-5; tentative D call: TRBD1 (7 bases). In germline, CDR1 is SGHTA, CDR2 FQGNSA. The CDR3 covers 14 residues. V was shortened by 5 bases and J by 2 bases, with 12 bases between the two germline ends.

The V call is TRBV7-2, the J call TRBJ2-1, with D perhaps matching TRBD2 (5 bases). CDR1 is SGHTA, CDR2 FQGNSA, per germline. The CDR3 length is 16 residues. V was cut by 3 bases and J by 6 bases, with 18 bases left in between. The CDR3 nucleotides are TGTGCCAGCAGCTTGAGGACGACCGGGGTTAGCAATGAGCAGTTCTTC. Its translation is CASSLRTTGVSNEQFF. The entire variable domain, with the rest obtained from reference TRBV7-2 and TRBJ2-1, is as follows: GAGVSQSPSNKVTEKGKDVELRCDPISGHTALYWYRQSLGQGLEFLIYFQGNSAPDKSGLPSDRFSAERTGGSVSTLTIQRTQQEDSAVYLCASSLRTTGVSNEQFFGPGTRLTVL.

The genes are TRBV12-5 and TRBJ2-5; D is unresolved. With 6 bases removed from V and 4 bases from J, the gap between germline ends came to 9 bases. Germline-derived CDR1 and CDR2 are LGHNT and FRNRAP. This CDR3 has 12 amino acids. CDR3: CASGPTPETQYF. The CDR3 coding sequence is TGTGCTAGTGGCCCGACCCCAGAGACCCAGTACTTC.

This chain uses TRBV12-5 with TRBJ2-1, with TRBD2 identical over 15 bases. Germline V CDR1 and CDR2: LGHNT, FRNRAP. V lost 1 base and J lost 1; bases outside the gene matches: 14. The CDR3 runs to 22 residues. CDR3 sequence (DNA): TGTGCTAGTGGTTTGGCTGTCCCCGGACTAGCGGGAGGGCCGCCTTCCTACAATGAGCAGTTCTTC. Its protein product is CASGLAVPGLAGGPPSYNEQFF.